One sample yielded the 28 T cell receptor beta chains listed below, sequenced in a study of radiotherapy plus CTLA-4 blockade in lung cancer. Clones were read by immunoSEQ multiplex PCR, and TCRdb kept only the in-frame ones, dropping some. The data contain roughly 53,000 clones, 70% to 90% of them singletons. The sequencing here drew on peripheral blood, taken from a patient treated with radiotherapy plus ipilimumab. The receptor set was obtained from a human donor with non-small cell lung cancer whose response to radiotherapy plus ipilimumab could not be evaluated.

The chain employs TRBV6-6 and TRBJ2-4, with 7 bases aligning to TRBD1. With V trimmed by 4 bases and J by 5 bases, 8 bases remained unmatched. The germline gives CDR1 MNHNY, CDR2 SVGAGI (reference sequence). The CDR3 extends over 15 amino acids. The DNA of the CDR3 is TGTGCCAGCAGTTGGTACAGGGGCGTGGAAAACATTCAGTACTTC. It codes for CASSWYRGVENIQYF.

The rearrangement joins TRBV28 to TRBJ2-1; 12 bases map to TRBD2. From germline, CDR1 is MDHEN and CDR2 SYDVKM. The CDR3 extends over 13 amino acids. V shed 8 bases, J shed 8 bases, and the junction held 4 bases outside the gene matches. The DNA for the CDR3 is TGTGCCAGCGGACTAGCGGGAATCGATGAGCAGTTCTTC. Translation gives CASGLAGIDEQFF.

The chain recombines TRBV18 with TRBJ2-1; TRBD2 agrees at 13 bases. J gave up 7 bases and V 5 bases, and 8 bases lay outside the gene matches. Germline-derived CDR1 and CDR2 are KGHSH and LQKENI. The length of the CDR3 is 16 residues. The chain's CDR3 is CASSERQTSGGNEQFF. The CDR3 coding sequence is TGTGCCAGCTCAGAGCGACAGACTAGCGGGGGGAATGAGCAGTTCTTC.

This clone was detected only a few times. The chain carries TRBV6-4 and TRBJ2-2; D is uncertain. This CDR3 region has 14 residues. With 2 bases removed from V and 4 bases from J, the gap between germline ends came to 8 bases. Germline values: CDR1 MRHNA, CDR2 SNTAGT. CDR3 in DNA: TGTGCCAGCAGTGACGAGGCGAGCACCGGGGAGCTGTTTTTT. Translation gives CASSDEASTGELFF.

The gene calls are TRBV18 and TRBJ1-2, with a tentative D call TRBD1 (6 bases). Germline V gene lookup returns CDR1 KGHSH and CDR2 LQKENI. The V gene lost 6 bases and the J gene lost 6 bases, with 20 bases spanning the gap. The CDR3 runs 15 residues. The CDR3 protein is CASSPNAGTSDGYTF. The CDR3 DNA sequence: TGTGCCAGCTCCCCAAACGCCGGGACATCCGATGGCTACACCTTC.

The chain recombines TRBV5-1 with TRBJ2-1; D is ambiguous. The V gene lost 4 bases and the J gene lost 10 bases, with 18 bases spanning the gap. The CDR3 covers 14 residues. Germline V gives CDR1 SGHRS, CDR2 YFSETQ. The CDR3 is CASSPRGLAREQFF. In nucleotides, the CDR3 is TGCGCCAGCAGCCCCCGAGGTTTGGCCCGGGAGCAGTTCTTC. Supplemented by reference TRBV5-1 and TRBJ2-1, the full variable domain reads KAGVTQTPRYLIKTRGQQVTLSCSPISGHRSVSWYQQTPGQGLQFLFEYFSETQRNKGNFPGRFSGRQFSNSRSEMNVSTLELGDSALYLCASSPRGLAREQFFGPGTRLTVL.

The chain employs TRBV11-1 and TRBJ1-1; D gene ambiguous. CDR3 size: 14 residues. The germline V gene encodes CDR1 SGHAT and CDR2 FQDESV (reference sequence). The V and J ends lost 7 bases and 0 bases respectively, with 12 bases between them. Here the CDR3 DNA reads TGTGCCAGCAATCTCGGACTCATGAACACTGAAGCTTTCTTT. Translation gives CASNLGLMNTEAFF.

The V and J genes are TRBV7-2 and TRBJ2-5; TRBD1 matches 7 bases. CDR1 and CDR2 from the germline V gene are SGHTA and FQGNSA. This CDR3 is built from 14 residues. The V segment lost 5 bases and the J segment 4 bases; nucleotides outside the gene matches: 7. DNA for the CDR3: TGTGCCAGCAGCCACAGGGGTCCCAGAGAGACCCAGTACTTC. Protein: CASSHRGPRETQYF.

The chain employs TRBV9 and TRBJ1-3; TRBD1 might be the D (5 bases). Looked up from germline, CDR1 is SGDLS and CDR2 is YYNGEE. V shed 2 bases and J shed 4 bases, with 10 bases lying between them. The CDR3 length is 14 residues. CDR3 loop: CASSVGGVGNTIYF. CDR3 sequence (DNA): TGTGCCAGCAGCGTCGGAGGGGTCGGAAACACCATATATTTT.

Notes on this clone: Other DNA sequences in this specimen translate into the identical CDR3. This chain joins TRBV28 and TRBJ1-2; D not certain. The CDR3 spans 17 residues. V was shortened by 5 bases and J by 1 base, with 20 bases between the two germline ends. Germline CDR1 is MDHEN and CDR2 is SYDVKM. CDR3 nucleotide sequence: TGTGCCAGCAGTAATCCCGGGGTCCCCACCTTTAACTATGGCTACACCTTC. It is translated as CASSNPGVPTFNYGYTF.

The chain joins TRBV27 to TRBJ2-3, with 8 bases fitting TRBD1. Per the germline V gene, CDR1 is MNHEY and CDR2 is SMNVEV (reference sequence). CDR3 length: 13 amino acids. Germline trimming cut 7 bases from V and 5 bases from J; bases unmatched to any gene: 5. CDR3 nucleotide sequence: TGTGCCAGCACCAGGGGGCTAGGAGATACGCAGTATTTT. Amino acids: CASTRGLGDTQYF.

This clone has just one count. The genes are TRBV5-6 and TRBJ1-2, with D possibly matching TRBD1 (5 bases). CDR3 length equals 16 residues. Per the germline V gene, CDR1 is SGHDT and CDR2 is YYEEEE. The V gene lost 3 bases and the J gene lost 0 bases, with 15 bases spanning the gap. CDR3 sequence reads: CASSSAHRLTNYGYTF. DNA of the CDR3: TGTGCCAGCAGCTCGGCCCACAGGCTCACTAACTATGGCTACACCTTC.

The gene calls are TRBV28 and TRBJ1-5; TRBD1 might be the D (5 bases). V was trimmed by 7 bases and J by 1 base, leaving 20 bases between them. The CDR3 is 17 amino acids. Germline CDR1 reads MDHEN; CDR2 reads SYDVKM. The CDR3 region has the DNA TGTGCCAGCAACACCGGGACTTACCTTGGGAGCAATCAGCCCCAGCATTTT. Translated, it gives CASNTGTYLGSNQPQHF.

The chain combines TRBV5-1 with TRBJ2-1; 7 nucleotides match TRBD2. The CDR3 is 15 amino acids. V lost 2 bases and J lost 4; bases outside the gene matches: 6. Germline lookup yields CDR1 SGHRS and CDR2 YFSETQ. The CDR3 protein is CASSLTSVAYNEQFF. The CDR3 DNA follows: TGCGCCAGCAGCTTAACTAGCGTGGCGTACAATGAGCAGTTCTTC.

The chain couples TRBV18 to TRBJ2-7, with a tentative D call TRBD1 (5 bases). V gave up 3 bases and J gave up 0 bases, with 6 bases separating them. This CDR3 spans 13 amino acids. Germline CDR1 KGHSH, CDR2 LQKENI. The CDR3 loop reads CASSPTVSYEQYF. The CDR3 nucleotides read TGTGCCAGCTCACCGACAGTCTCCTACGAGCAGTACTTC.

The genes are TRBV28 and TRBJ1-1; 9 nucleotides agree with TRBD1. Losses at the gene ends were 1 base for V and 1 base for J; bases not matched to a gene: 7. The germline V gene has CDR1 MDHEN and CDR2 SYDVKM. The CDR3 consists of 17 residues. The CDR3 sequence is CASSLFPGQGGNTEAFF. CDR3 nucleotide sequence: TGTGCCAGCAGTTTATTCCCGGGACAGGGAGGGAACACTGAAGCTTTCTTT.

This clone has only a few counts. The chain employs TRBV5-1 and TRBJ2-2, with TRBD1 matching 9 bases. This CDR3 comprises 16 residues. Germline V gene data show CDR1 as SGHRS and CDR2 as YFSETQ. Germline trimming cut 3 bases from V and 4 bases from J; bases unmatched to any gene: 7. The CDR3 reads CASSWRTGEATGELFF. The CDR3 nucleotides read TGCGCCAGCAGCTGGAGGACAGGGGAGGCCACCGGGGAGCTGTTTTTT.

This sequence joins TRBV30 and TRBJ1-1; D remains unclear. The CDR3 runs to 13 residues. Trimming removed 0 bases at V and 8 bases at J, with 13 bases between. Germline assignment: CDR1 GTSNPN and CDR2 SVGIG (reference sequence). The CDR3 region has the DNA TGTGCCTGGAGTGTAGGCGGCGGCAGCGAAGCTTTCTTT. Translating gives CAWSVGGGSEAFF.

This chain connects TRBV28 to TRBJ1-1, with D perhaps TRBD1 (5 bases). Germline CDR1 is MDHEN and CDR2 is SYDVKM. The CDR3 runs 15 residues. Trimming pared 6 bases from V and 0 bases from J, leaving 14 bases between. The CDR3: CASSILDTMNTEAFF. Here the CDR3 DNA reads TGTGCCAGCAGCATCCTGGACACAATGAACACTGAAGCTTTCTTT. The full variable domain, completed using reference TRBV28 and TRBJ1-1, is DVKVTQSSRYLVKRTGEKVFLECVQDMDHENMFWYRQDPGLGLRLIYFSYDVKMKEKGDIPEGYSVSREKKERFSLILESASTNQTSMYLCASSILDTMNTEAFFGQGTRLTVV.

The CDR3 DNA reads as TGTGCCAGCTCACCTTTACCTTCACAAAACACTGAAGCTTTCTTT. Translating it yields CASSPLPSQNTEAFF. This chain links TRBV18 with TRBJ1-1; D is unclear. This CDR3 is 15 amino acids long. Germline-derived CDR1 and CDR2 are KGHSH and LQKENI. V was pared by 3 bases and J by 2 bases, with 13 bases between.

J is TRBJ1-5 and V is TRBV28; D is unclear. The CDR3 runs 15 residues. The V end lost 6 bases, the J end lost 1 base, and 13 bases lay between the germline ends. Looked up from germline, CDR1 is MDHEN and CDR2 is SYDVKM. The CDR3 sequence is CASSRGDASNQPQHF. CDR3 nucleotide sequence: TGTGCCAGCAGCCGGGGTGACGCCAGCAATCAGCCCCAGCATTTT.

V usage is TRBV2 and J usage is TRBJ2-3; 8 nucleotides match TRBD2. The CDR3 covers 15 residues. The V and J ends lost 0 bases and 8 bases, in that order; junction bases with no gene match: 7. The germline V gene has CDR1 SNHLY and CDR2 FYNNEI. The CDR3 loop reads CASSEAGSREGTQYF. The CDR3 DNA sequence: TGTGCCAGCAGTGAAGCGGGCTCCCGGGAGGGTACGCAGTATTTT.

The CDR3 DNA follows: TGTGCCAGCAGCTACGGGACTTATGATAATGAAAAACTGTTTTTT. It yields the protein CASSYGTYDNEKLFF. The chain combines TRBV13 with TRBJ1-4, with a tentative D call TRBD1 (5 bases). Between the trimmed V and J ends, which lost 4 bases and 4 bases, there was a span of 13 bases. This CDR3 comprises 15 residues. Germline CDR1 reads PRHDT; CDR2 reads FYEKMQ (reference sequence).

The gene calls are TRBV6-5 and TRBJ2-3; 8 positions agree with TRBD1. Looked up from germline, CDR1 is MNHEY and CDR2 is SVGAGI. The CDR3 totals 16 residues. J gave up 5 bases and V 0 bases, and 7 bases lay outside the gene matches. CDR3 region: CASSYSAQGARDTQYF. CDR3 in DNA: TGTGCCAGCAGTTACTCGGCTCAGGGGGCACGAGATACGCAGTATTTT.

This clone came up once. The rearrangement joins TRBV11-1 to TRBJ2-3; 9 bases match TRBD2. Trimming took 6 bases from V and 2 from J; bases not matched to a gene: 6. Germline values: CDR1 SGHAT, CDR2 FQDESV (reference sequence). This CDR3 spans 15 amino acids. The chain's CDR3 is CASSYPGLATDTQYF. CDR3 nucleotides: TGTGCCAGCAGTTATCCGGGACTAGCCACAGATACGCAGTATTTT.

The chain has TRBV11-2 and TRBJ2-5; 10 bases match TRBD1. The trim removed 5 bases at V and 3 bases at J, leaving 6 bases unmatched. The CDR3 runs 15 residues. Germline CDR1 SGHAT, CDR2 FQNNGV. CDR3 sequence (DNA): TGTGCCAGCAGCCGACCGGGACAGGGGAAAGAGACCCAGTACTTC. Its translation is CASSRPGQGKETQYF.

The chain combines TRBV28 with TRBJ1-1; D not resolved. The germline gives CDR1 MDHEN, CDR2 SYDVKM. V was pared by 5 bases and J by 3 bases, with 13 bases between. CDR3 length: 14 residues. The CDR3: CASSRTTDYTEAFF. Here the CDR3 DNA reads TGTGCCAGCAGTCGAACGACGGACTACACTGAAGCTTTCTTT.

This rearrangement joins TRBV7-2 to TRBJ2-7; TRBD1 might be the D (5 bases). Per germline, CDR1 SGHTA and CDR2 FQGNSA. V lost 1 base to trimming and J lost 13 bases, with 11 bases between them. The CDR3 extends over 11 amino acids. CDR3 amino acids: CASSLGSRAYF. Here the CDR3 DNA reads TGTGCCAGCAGCTTAGGTTCCAGGGCCTACTTC.